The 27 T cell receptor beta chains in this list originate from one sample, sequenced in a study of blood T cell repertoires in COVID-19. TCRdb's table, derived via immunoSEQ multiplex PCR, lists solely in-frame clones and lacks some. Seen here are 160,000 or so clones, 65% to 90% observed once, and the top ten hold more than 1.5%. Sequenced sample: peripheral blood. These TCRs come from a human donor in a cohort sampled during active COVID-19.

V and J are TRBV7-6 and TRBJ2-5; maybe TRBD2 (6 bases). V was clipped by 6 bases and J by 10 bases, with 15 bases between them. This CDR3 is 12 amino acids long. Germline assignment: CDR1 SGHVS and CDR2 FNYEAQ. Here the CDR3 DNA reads TGTGCCAGCAGAGGGACTGAGGATTGCCAGTACTTC. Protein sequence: CASRGTEDCQYF.

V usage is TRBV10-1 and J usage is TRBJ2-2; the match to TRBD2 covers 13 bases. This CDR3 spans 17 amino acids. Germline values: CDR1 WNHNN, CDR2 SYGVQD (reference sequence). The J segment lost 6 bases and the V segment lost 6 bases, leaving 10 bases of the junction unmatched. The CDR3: CASRPTSGRWHAGELFF. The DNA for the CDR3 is TGCGCCAGCAGACCGACTAGCGGGAGGTGGCACGCCGGGGAGCTGTTTTTT.

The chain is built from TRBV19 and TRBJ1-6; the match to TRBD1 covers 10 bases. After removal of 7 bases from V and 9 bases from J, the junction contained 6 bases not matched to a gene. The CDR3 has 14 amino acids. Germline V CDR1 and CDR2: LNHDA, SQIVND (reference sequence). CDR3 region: CASKPGQGSSPLHF. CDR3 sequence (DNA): TGTGCCAGTAAGCCGGGACAGGGGAGTTCACCCCTCCACTTT. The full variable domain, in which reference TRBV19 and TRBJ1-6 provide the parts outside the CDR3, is DGGITQSPKYLFRKEGQNVTLSCEQNLNHDAMYWYRQDPGQGLRLIYYSQIVNDFQKGDIAEGYSVSREKKESFPLTVTSAQKNPTAFYLCASKPGQGSSPLHFGNGTRLTVT.

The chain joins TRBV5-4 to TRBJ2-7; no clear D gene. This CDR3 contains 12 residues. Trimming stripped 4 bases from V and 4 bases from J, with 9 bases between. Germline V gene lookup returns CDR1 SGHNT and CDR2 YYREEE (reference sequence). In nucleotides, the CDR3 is TGTGCCAGCAGCGCGGTGGGTTACGAGCAGTACTTC. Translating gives CASSAVGYEQYF.

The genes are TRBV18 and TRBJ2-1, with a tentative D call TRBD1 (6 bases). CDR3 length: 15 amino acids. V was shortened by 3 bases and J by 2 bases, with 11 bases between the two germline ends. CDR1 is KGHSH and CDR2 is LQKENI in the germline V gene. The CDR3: CASSPFTGPYNEQFF. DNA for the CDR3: TGTGCCAGCTCACCTTTTACAGGGCCCTACAATGAGCAGTTCTTC.

The CDR3 DNA reads TGTGCCAGCAGTACCGGACTAGCGTCCTACAATGAGCAGTTCTTC. Its translation: CASSTGLASYNEQFF. The rearrangement uses TRBV27 and TRBJ2-1; the match to TRBD2 covers 9 bases. This CDR3 is built from 15 residues. With V trimmed by 5 bases and J by 1 base, 3 bases remained unmatched. Germline lookup yields CDR1 MNHEY and CDR2 SMNVEV (reference sequence).

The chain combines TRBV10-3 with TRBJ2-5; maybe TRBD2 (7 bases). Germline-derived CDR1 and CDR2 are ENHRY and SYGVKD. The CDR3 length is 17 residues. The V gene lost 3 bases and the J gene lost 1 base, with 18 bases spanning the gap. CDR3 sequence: CAISDPGAGVGQETQYF. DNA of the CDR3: TGTGCCATCAGTGACCCAGGGGCGGGGGTCGGCCAAGAGACCCAGTACTTC.

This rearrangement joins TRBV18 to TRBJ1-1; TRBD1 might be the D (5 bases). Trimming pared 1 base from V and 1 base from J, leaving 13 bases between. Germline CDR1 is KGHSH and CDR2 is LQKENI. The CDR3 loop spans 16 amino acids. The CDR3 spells CASSPQLRAENTEAFF. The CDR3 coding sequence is TGTGCCAGCTCACCACAACTCAGGGCGGAGAACACTGAAGCTTTCTTT.

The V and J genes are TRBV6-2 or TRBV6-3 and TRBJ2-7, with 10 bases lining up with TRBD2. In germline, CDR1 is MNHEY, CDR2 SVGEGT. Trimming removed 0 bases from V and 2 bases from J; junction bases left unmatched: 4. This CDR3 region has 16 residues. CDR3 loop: CASSYSGLADAYEQYF. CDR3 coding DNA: TGTGCCAGCAGTTACTCCGGACTAGCGGACGCCTACGAGCAGTACTTC.

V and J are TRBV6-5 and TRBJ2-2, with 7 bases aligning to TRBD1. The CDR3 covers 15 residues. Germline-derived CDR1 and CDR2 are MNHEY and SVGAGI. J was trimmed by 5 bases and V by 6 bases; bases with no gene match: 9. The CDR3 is CASRTDRVGTGELFF. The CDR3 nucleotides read TGTGCCAGCAGAACCGACAGGGTAGGGACCGGGGAGCTGTTTTTT.

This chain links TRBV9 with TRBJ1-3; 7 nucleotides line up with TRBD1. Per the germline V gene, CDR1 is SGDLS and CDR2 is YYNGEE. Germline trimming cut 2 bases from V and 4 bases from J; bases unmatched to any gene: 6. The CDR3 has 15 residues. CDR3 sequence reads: CASSVTQGPGNTIYF. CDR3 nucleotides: TGTGCCAGCAGCGTTACACAGGGGCCAGGAAACACCATATATTTT.

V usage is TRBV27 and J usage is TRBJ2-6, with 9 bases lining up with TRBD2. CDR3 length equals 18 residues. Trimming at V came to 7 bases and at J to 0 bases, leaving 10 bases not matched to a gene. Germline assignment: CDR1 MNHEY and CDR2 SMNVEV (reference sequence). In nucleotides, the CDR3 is TGTGCCAGCACCCCTCTCGGGACTAGCCTCTCTGGGGCCAACGTCCTGACTTTC. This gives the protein CASTPLGTSLSGANVLTF.

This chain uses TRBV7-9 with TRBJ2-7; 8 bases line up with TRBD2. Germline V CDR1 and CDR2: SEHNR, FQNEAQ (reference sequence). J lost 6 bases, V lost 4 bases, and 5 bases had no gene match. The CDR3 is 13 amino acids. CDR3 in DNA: TGTGCCAGCAGCTCCCCGGGAGGGGTCGAGCAGTACTTC. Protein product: CASSSPGGVEQYF. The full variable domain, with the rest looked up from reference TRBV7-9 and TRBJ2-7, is DTGVSQNPRHKITKRGQNVTFRCDPISEHNRLYWYRQTLGQGPEFLTYFQNEAQLEKSRLLSDRFSAERPKGSFSTLEIQRTEQGDSAMYLCASSSPGGVEQYFGPGTRLTVT.

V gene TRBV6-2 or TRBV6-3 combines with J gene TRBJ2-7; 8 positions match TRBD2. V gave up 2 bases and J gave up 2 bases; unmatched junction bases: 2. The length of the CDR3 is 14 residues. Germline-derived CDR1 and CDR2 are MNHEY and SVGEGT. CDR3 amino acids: CASSYLAGAYEQYF. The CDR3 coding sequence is TGTGCCAGCAGTTACCTAGCGGGTGCCTACGAGCAGTACTTC.

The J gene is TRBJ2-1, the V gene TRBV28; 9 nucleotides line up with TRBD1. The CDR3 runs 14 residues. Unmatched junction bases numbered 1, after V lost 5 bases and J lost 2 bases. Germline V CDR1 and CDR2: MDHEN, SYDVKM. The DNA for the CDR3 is TGTGCCAGCAGTCGACAGGGGGCCTACAATGAGCAGTTCTTC. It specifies CASSRQGAYNEQFF. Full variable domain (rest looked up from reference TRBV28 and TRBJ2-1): DVKVTQSSRYLVKRTGEKVFLECVQDMDHENMFWYRQDPGLGLRLIYFSYDVKMKEKGDIPEGYSVSREKKERFSLILESASTNQTSMYLCASSRQGAYNEQFFGPGTRLTVL.

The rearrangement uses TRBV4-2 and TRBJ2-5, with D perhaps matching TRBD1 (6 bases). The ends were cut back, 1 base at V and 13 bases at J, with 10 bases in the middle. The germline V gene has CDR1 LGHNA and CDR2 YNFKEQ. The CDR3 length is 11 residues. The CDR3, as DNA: TGTGCCAGCAGCCAAGGACGGACAGTGTACTTC. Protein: CASSQGRTVYF.

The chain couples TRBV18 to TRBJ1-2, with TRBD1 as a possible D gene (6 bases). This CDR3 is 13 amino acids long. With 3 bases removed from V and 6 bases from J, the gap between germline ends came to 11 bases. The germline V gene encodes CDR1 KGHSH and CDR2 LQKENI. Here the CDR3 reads CASSPRQEDGYTF. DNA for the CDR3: TGTGCCAGCTCACCTCGACAGGAGGATGGCTACACCTTC.

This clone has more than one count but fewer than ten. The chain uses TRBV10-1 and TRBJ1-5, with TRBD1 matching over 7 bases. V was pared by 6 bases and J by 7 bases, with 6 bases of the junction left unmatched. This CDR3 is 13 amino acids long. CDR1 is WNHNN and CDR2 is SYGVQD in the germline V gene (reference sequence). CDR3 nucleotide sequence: TGCGCCAGCAGCACAGGGGTGGGACAGCCCCAGCATTTT. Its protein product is CASSTGVGQPQHF.

CDR3 DNA sequence: TGTGCCAGCAGTCAGGGGGCAAACTATGGCTACACCTTC. It specifies CASSQGANYGYTF. The genes are TRBV2 and TRBJ1-2; 8 nucleotides line up with TRBD1. CDR1 is SNHLY, CDR2 FYNNEI, per germline. Trimming removed 5 bases from V and 2 bases from J; junction bases left unmatched: 1. CDR3 length: 13 residues.

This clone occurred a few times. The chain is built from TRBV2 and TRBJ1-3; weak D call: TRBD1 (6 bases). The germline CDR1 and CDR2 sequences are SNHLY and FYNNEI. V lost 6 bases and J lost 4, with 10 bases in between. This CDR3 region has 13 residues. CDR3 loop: CASRQGSGNTIYF. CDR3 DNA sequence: TGTGCCAGCAGACAGGGCTCGGGAAACACCATATATTTT.

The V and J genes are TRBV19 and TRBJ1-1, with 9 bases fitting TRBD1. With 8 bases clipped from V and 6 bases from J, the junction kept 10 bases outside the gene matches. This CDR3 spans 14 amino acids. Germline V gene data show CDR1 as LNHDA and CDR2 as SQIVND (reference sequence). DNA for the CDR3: TGTGCCAGTCGGGGGACAGGGTTAATCCCTGAAGCTTTCTTT. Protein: CASRGTGLIPEAFF.

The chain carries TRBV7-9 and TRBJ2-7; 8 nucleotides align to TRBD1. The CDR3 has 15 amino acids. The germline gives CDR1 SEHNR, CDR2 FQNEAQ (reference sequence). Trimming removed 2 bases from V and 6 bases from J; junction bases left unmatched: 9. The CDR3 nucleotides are TGTGCCAGCAGCTTACTGTCCGGACAGGGTTTCGAGCAGTACTTC. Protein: CASSLLSGQGFEQYF.

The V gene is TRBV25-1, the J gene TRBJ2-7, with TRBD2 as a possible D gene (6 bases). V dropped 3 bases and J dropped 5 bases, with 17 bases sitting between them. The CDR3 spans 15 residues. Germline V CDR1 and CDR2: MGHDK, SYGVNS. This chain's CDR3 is CASSDINVGRDEQYF. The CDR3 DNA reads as TGTGCCAGCAGTGATATAAATGTCGGGAGAGACGAGCAGTACTTC.

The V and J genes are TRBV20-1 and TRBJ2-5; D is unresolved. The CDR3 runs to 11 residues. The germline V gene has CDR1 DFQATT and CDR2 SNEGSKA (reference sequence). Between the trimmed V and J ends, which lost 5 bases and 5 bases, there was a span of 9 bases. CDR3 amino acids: CSASISETQYF. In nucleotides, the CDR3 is TGCAGTGCTTCTATCTCCGAGACCCAGTACTTC.

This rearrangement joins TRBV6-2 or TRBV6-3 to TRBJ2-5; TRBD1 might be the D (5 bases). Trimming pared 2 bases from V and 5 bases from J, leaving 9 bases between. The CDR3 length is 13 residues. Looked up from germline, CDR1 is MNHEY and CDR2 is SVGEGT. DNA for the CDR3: TGTGCCAGCAGTTACGAGGCAGGGGAGACCCAGTACTTC. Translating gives CASSYEAGETQYF.

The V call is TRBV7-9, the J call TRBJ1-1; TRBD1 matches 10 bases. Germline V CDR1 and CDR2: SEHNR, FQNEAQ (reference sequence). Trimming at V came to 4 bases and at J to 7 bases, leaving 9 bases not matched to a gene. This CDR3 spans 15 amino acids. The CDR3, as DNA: TGTGCCAGCAGCTACATCCGGGACAGGGGAGGTGAAGCTTTCTTT. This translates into CASSYIRDRGGEAFF.

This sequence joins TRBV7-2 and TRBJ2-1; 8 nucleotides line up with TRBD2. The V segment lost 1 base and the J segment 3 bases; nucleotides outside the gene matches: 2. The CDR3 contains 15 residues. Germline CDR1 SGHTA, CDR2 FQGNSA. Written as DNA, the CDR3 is TGTGCCAGCAGCTTAGAGGGGACTAGCTACAATGAGCAGTTCTTC. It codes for CASSLEGTSYNEQFF.